This T cell receptor beta chain was sequenced in a study of T cell responses to AZD1222 COVID-19 vaccine. Clones were read by immunoSEQ multiplex PCR, and TCRdb kept only the in-frame ones, dropping some. The data show roughly 140,000 clones, roughly nine tenths seen once. This clone was found once. The length of the CDR3 is 21 residues. Germline V gene data show CDR1 as LGHNT and CDR2 as FRNRAP. J was trimmed by 0 bases and V by 0 bases; bases with no gene match: 13. Specimen: peripheral blood, collected 28 days after the second AZD1222 dose. The rearrangement joins TRBV12-5 to TRBJ2-1; 11 bases are a match to TRBD1. The receptor comes from an adult who received the AZD1222 COVID-19 vaccine. The CDR3 here is CASGLVRFGQGALTSYNEQFF. DNA for the CDR3: TGTGCTAGTGGTTTGGTACGTTTTGGACAGGGGGCCCTTACCTCCTACAATGAGCAGTTCTTC.